Listed below are T cell receptor beta chains from one sample, sequenced in a study of T cells in Graves' hyperthyroidism and ophthalmopathy. TCRdb reprocessed the multiplex PCR reads via MiXCR and lists one record per CDR3 protein. This table has more than 500,000 distinct CDR3 sequences, 40% to 55% appearing once. Sequencing was done on a sample of peripheral blood or thyroid tissue (not recorded which). These receptors all stem from an adult woman with Graves' disease, either hyperthyroidism or ophthalmopathy (not recorded which). CDR3s include the opening cysteine and the closing phenylalanine or tryptophan. D genes are given only for firm matches. Not every row has a clone size; where given, it reads once, few, many or a size class.

d_gene: .
v_gene: TRBV5-1
j_gene: TRBJ1-1
abundance: many
len: 13
CDR3aa: CASSDPMNTEAFF
CDR3nt: TGCGCCAGTAGTGATCCGATGAACACTGAAGCTTTCTTT

d_gene: TRBD1
v_gene: TRBV9
j_gene: TRBJ1-2
abundance: .
len: 16
CDR3aa: CASSPTGQGRVDGYTF
CDR3nt: TGTGCCAGCTCACCCACTGGACAGGGGCGGGTTGATGGCTACACCTTC

d_gene: .
v_gene: TRBV6-2/TRBV6-3
j_gene: TRBJ2-7
abundance: .
len: 15
CDR3aa: CASSYSGGRVYEQYF
CDR3nt: TGTGCCAGCAGTTATAGTGGCGGTAGAGTGTACGAGCAGTACTTC

d_gene: .
v_gene: TRBV9
j_gene: TRBJ1-1
abundance: many
len: 15
CDR3aa: CASSVDGDMNTEAFF
CDR3nt: TGTGCCAGCAGCGTTGACGGAGACATGAACACTGAAGCTTTCTTT

d_gene: TRBD1
v_gene: TRBV4-2
j_gene: TRBJ1-2
abundance: many
len: 15
CDR3aa: CASSQRDSTNYGYTF
CDR3nt: TGTGCCAGCAGCCAAAGGGACAGCACGAACTATGGCTACACCTTC

d_gene: .
v_gene: TRBV7-2
j_gene: TRBJ1-2
abundance: many
len: 14
CDR3aa: CASSSTRNGYGYTF
CDR3nt: TGTGCCAGCAGCTCCACTCGGAACGGCTATGGCTACACCTTC

d_gene: TRBD1
v_gene: TRBV5-1
j_gene: TRBJ1-5
abundance: .
len: 14
CDR3aa: CASSGDREGQPQHF
CDR3nt: TGCGCCAGCAGCGGCGACAGGGAGGGTCAGCCCCAGCATTTT

d_gene: TRBD1
v_gene: TRBV12-3/TRBV12-4
j_gene: TRBJ1-3
abundance: many
len: 16
CDR3aa: CASSDQGAGSGNTIYF
CDR3nt: TGTGCCAGCAGCGATCAGGGGGCAGGGTCTGGAAACACCATATATTTT

d_gene: .
v_gene: TRBV19
j_gene: TRBJ1-1
abundance: few
len: 13
CDR3aa: CASSPRGRAEAFF
CDR3nt: TGTGCCAGTAGTCCCAGGGGTCGGGCTGAAGCTTTCTTT

d_gene: .
v_gene: TRBV12-3/TRBV12-4
j_gene: TRBJ1-2
abundance: .
len: 15
CDR3aa: CASSLLQEEIYGYTF
CDR3nt: TGTGCCAGCAGTTTATTACAGGAAGAAATCTATGGCTACACCTTC

d_gene: TRBD1
v_gene: TRBV20-1
j_gene: TRBJ2-5
abundance: .
len: 12
CDR3aa: CSASPGTGNQYF
CDR3nt: TGCAGTGCTAGTCCCGGGACAGGGAATCAGTACTTC

d_gene: .
v_gene: TRBV9
j_gene: TRBJ1-3
abundance: few
len: 15
CDR3aa: CASSPRASSGNTIYF
CDR3nt: TGTGCCAGCAGCCCCCGGGCCTCCTCTGGAAACACCATATATTTT

d_gene: TRBD2
v_gene: TRBV2
j_gene: TRBJ2-7
abundance: many
len: 15
CDR3aa: CASRTTSGRINEQYF
CDR3nt: TGTGCCAGCAGGACGACCAGCGGGAGGATCAACGAGCAGTACTTC

d_gene: .
v_gene: TRBV10-3
j_gene: TRBJ1-2
abundance: once
len: 11
CDR3aa: CASSSASGYTF
CDR3nt: TGTGCCAGCAGTTCCGCGAGTGGCTACACCTTC

d_gene: .
v_gene: TRBV19
j_gene: TRBJ2-5
abundance: .
len: 13
CDR3aa: CASSKASRETQYF
CDR3nt: TGTGCCAGTAGTAAGGCGTCGCGGGAGACCCAGTACTTC

d_gene: .
v_gene: TRBV5-1
j_gene: TRBJ2-2
abundance: .
len: 12
CDR3aa: CASSLGGDRLFF
CDR3nt: TGCGCCAGCAGCTTGGGCGGGGACAGGCTGTTTTTT

d_gene: TRBD2
v_gene: TRBV4-2
j_gene: TRBJ2-5
abundance: many
len: 17
CDR3aa: CASSQDRSGGGPETQYF
CDR3nt: TGTGCCAGCAGCCAAGATCGAAGCGGGGGTGGGCCAGAGACCCAGTACTTC